Below, 9 T cell receptor beta chains from the same sample are listed, as sequenced in a study of blood T cell repertoires in COVID-19. The method was immunoSEQ multiplex PCR; TCRdb's version includes in-frame clones alone and lacks a portion of them. The profile shows approximately 210,000 clones, less than 90% of them singletons. Sample: peripheral blood. These receptors all stem from a man aged 35 to 55 with active or convalescent COVID-19.

This chain links TRBV28 with TRBJ2-1; 7 positions agree with TRBD1. Trimming at V came to 7 bases and at J to 4 bases, leaving 4 bases not matched to a gene. The CDR3 loop spans 13 amino acids. CDR1 and CDR2 from the germline V gene are MDHEN and SYDVKM. The CDR3 loop is CASMGQPYNEQFF. CDR3 sequence (DNA): TGTGCCAGCATGGGACAGCCTTACAATGAGCAGTTCTTC.

The CDR3 is CASSDRPTPSYEQYF. CDR3 nucleotides: TGTGCCAGCAGTGACAGGCCTACCCCTTCCTACGAGCAGTACTTC. The gene calls are TRBV2 and TRBJ2-7; D gene uncertain. This CDR3 spans 15 amino acids. Per germline, CDR1 SNHLY and CDR2 FYNNEI. Trimming took 3 bases from V and 1 from J, leaving 13 bases between them.

The chain couples TRBV5-4 to TRBJ2-1; 7 bases align to TRBD2. CDR1 is SGHNT and CDR2 is YYREEE in the germline V gene (reference sequence). This CDR3 contains 15 residues. J gave up 6 bases and V 5 bases, and 11 bases lay outside the gene matches. The DNA of the CDR3 is TGTGCCAGCAGTCGGCCCCCGGGACTAATCAATGAGCAGTTCTTC. Its translation: CASSRPPGLINEQFF. Complete variable domain (other parts from reference TRBV5-4 and TRBJ2-1): ETGVTQSPTHLIKTRGQQVTLRCSSQSGHNTVSWYQQALGQGPQFIFQYYREEENGRGNFPPRFSGLQFPNYSSELNVNALELDDSALYLCASSRPPGLINEQFFGPGTRLTVL.

The chain employs TRBV19 and TRBJ1-1; D is uncertain. V gave up 5 bases and J gave up 0 bases, with 10 bases separating them. Germline assignment: CDR1 LNHDA and CDR2 SQIVND (reference sequence). This CDR3 has 14 residues. The CDR3 here is CASSPGSVNTEAFF. Written as DNA, the CDR3 is TGTGCCAGTAGTCCGGGGTCTGTGAACACTGAAGCTTTCTTT.

The chain links TRBV2 to TRBJ1-4; D unresolved. The germline V gene has CDR1 SNHLY and CDR2 FYNNEI. The CDR3 runs to 13 residues. V lost 5 bases and J 8 bases, leaving 12 bases between the germline ends. The CDR3 bases are TGTGCCAGCAGTTTGGGCGCCCGCGAAAAACTGTTTTTT. Protein sequence: CASSLGAREKLFF.

The chain combines TRBV28 with TRBJ1-2; the match to TRBD1 covers 8 bases. The CDR3 is 14 amino acids. With V trimmed by 6 bases and J by 2 bases, 5 bases remained unmatched. The germline V gene encodes CDR1 MDHEN and CDR2 SYDVKM. This CDR3 is CASRPGTGNYGYTF. The CDR3 coding sequence is TGTGCCAGCAGGCCCGGGACAGGAAACTATGGCTACACCTTC.

The chain links TRBV11-2 to TRBJ2-2; D is unclear. Germline V gene data show CDR1 as SGHAT and CDR2 as FQNNGV. This CDR3 has 16 residues. Trimming shortened V by 5 bases and J by 3 bases, and 16 bases separated the two germline ends. CDR3 residues: CASSVTQETYTGELFF. CDR3 DNA: TGTGCCAGCAGCGTCACTCAGGAAACCTACACCGGGGAGCTGTTTTTT.

The chain employs TRBV6-4 and TRBJ1-6; TRBD1 might be the D (5 bases). V lost 6 bases, J lost 7 bases, and 10 bases lay in between. CDR3 length: 13 amino acids. Germline V gene data show CDR1 as MRHNA and CDR2 as SNTAGT. CDR3 region: CASRGGLNSPLHF. CDR3 sequence (DNA): TGTGCCAGCAGGGGGGGGTTGAATTCACCCCTCCACTTT.

The chain couples TRBV2 to TRBJ1-5; tentatively, D is TRBD1 (6 bases). V was shortened by 5 bases and J by 1 base, with 15 bases between the two germline ends. The V gene's germline CDR1 is SNHLY and CDR2 FYNNEI. The CDR3 is 16 residues long. CDR3: CASSSQGPLSNQPQHF. In DNA form, the CDR3 reads TGTGCCAGCAGTTCACAGGGACCCCTAAGCAATCAGCCCCAGCATTTT. Drawing the rest from reference TRBV2 and TRBJ1-5, the complete variable domain is EPEVTQTPSHQVTQMGQEVILRCVPISNHLYFYWYRQILGQKVEFLVSFYNNEISEKSEIFDDQFSVERPDGSNFTLKIRSTKLEDSAMYFCASSSQGPLSNQPQHFGDGTRLSIL.